This T cell receptor (beta chain) was identified in a study of T-cell reconstitution after alpha-beta-depleted transplantation in children. Germline V gives CDR1 MNHEY, CDR2 SMNVEV (reference sequence). The CDR3 is made up of 13 amino acids. V was pared by 5 bases and J by 8 bases, with 8 bases of the junction left unmatched. It was with unique molecular identifiers that the TCRbeta library was prepared. Each CDR3 protein is one row after TCRdb ran MiXCR on the PCR reads. The sample lists fewer than 700,000 distinct CDR3 sequences, roughly 23% seen once, with approximately 14% in the top ten. Sequenced here: PBMCs, mostly from graft donor cells, sampled 360 days after TCRalphabeta/CD19-depleted stem cell transplant. This TCR came from a boy in the first two years of life who had a stem cell transplant for acute myeloid leukemia, so the T cells may come from the graft donor. This rearrangement joins TRBV27 to TRBJ1-2, with 7 bases lining up with TRBD1. DNA of the CDR3: TGTGCCAGCAGTCATACAGGGGCTCAGGGCTACACCTTC. Translation gives CASSHTGAQGYTF.